A selection of T cell receptor beta chains follows, all from one sample in a study of shared clonotypes between healthy human individuals. Using immunoSEQ multiplex PCR, the repertoire was profiled, and TCRdb retains in-frame clones only, with some absent. The sample shows over 1.4 million clones, around 97% of them seen only once. The specimen sequenced was naive CD4+ T cells sorted from blood. These receptors all come from a young man in good health. The CDR3 runs from the conserved cysteine through the conserved F or W.

V,CDR3
TRBV2,CASSGEAEKLFF
TRBV4-1,CASSQVDSSSGNTIYF
TRBV18,CASSPLAGEQETQYF
TRBV7-7,CASSAVTAGGMGEQFF
TRBV6-1,CASSGRTGSSGANVLTF
TRBV6-6,CASSYGQTIYEQYF
TRBV7-9,CASSLSKGTRTDTQYF
TRBV10-3,CAIRESTDTQYF
TRBV30,CAWSGQGERQYF
TRBV6-1,CASSVLADTGELFF
TRBV9,CASSATMGGQGLITGYTF
TRBV29-1,CSVEVRRTITSSYEQYF
TRBV7-2,CASSRQGGNQPQHF
TRBV7-2,CASSSNSGGTDTQYF
TRBV28,CASSPIGYGYTF
TRBV28,CASRDRWYEQYF
TRBV7-2,CASSRQGSYEQYF
TRBV18,CASSPLNQVQGDAFF
TRBV28,CASSQRGNQPQHF
TRBV5-1,CASSSDRDYEQYF
TRBV30,CAWSVMEAEKQFF
TRBV7-9,CASSPRAGGPGEQFF
TRBV6-6,CASSYSPGLASEQYF